These 27 T cell receptor beta chains were sequenced from one sample in a study of human T cells and chemical hapten exposure. TCRdb re-derived calls from the RACE reads in MiXCR, one entry per CDR3 protein. The sample includes some 81,000 distinct CDR3 sequences, 6% to 9% seen only once; the top ten take roughly 1.4%. Time point in this sample: patch test 1, 2 weeks after DPC sensitization. Treatment defined: therapeutic diphenylcyclopropenone sensitization with weekly scalp DPC. Sample: whole blood, taken in connection with sensitization to the hapten diphenylcyclopropenone (DPC). The source of these receptors is a woman aged 25 to 39 with alopecia areata. Some clones in this sample may be carry-over from other donors' samples.

In its sample, this clonotype was seen a few times. The genes are TRBV20-1 and TRBJ1-6; unclear D gene. The ends were cut back, 3 bases at V and 0 bases at J, with 9 bases in the middle. Germline V CDR1 and CDR2: DFQATT, SNEGSKA (reference sequence). The CDR3 is 15 residues long. CDR3 DNA: TGCAGTGCTAGTACTGGGAGCTCCTATAATTCACCCCTCCACTTT. The encoded protein is CSASTGSSYNSPLHF.

This clonotype was counted between two and nine times. The rearrangement joins TRBV3-1 to TRBJ1-1, with D possibly being TRBD1 (5 bases). The CDR3 covers 15 residues. Germline V gene sequence: CDR1 LGHDT, CDR2 YNNKEL (reference sequence). Trimming took off 0 bases at V and 6 bases at J, with 14 bases between the two ends. The CDR3 sequence: CASSQDMSGWAEAFF. The CDR3 DNA is TGTGCCAGCAGCCAAGATATGTCAGGGTGGGCTGAAGCTTTCTTT.

This clonotype was seen more than once but under ten times. This rearrangement joins TRBV12-5 to TRBJ1-5, with a weak D call TRBD1 (6 bases). CDR3 size: 15 residues. V was shortened by 0 bases and J by 8 bases, with 14 bases between the two germline ends. Germline CDR1 and CDR2: LGHNT and FRNRAP. Written as DNA, the CDR3 is TGTGCTAGTGGTTTGGTATGGAACAGGGTGGAGCCCCAGCATTTT. Its translation is CASGLVWNRVEPQHF.

This clonotype has a handful of counts. The V gene is TRBV12-3 or TRBV12-4, the J gene TRBJ1-2, with D perhaps TRBD1 (6 bases). V shed 0 bases and J shed 1 base, with 9 bases lying between them. This CDR3 contains 15 residues. The CDR3 DNA sequence: TGTGCCAGCAGTTTAGCAGGACAGCTTAACTATGGCTACACCTTC. Translated, it gives CASSLAGQLNYGYTF.

A few counts support this clonotype. The V call is TRBV20-1, the J call TRBJ1-2; 8 bases fit TRBD1. Per germline, CDR1 DFQATT and CDR2 SNEGSKA (reference sequence). Trimming took 3 bases from V and 4 from J; bases not matched to a gene: 10. The CDR3 extends over 15 amino acids. The CDR3 here is CSARTKDRAIYGYTF. The CDR3 DNA sequence: TGCAGTGCTAGGACTAAGGACAGGGCCATCTATGGCTACACCTTC.

V and J are TRBV12-3 or TRBV12-4 and TRBJ2-7; D perhaps matches TRBD1 (6 bases). Trimming removed 1 base at V and 2 bases at J, with 21 bases between. The CDR3 length is 18 residues. This chain's CDR3 is CASSLGGQRPTSPYEQYF. CDR3 coding DNA: TGTGCCAGCAGTTTAGGGGGACAACGACCCACCTCGCCCTACGAGCAGTACTTC.

V gene TRBV10-3 combines with J gene TRBJ2-5, with no clear D. The V and J ends lost 3 bases and 2 bases respectively, with 4 bases between them. Germline lookup yields CDR1 ENHRY and CDR2 SYGVKD. This CDR3 has 12 residues. CDR3 region: CAISELQETQYF. The CDR3 bases are TGTGCCATCAGTGAACTGCAAGAGACCCAGTACTTC.

This clonotype came up a few times. CDR3 DNA sequence: TGTGCCAGCGGGGGGCCCACAGATACGCAGTATTTT. Translated, it gives CASGGPTDTQYF. The chain recombines TRBV6-4 with TRBJ2-3; D assignment may be TRBD1 or TRBD2 (6 bases each). Deletions cut 8 bases from V and 2 bases from J, with 8 bases between. Germline CDR1 reads MRHNA; CDR2 reads SNTAGT. This CDR3 comprises 12 residues.

This clonotype was seen ten or more times. This chain connects TRBV12-5 to TRBJ1-1, with D possibly being TRBD1 (6 bases). The V gene's germline CDR1 is LGHNT and CDR2 FRNRAP. Trimming removed 6 bases at V and 4 bases at J, with 18 bases between. The CDR3 contains 15 residues. Written as DNA, the CDR3 is TGTGCTAGTGGCCTCTCCGGGGGGCGAAGCACTGAAGCTTTCTTT. This translates into CASGLSGGRSTEAFF. Combining the CDR3 with reference TRBV12-5 and TRBJ1-1 gives the whole variable domain DARVTQTPRHKVTEMGQEVTMRCQPILGHNTVFWYRQTMMQGLELLAYFRNRAPLDDSGMPKDRFSAEMPDATLATLKIQPSEPRDSAVYFCASGLSGGRSTEAFFGQGTRLTVV.

This clonotype was seen repeatedly, ten times or more. The chain links TRBV28 to TRBJ1-5, with D perhaps TRBD1 (5 bases). CDR1 and CDR2 (germline): MDHEN, SYDVKM. This CDR3 comprises 14 residues. With 4 bases removed from V and 4 bases from J, the gap between germline ends came to 11 bases. The CDR3 DNA reads as TGTGCCAGCAGTTATCCACAGGCGAATCAGCCCCAGCATTTT. The encoded protein is CASSYPQANQPQHF.

This clonotype came up a few times. The chain links TRBV10-3 to TRBJ1-5, with D hard to call. Germline assignment: CDR1 ENHRY and CDR2 SYGVKD. The CDR3 extends over 13 amino acids. Trimming cost V 11 bases and J 3 bases, with 14 bases left between them. CDR3 sequence (DNA): TGTGCCGCCAGCACGGTACCCAATCAGCCCCAGCATTTT. Amino acid sequence: CAASTVPNQPQHF.

The chain joins TRBV4-2 to TRBJ2-3, with 8 positions matching TRBD2. The V gene end was trimmed by 2 bases and the J gene end by 5 bases; junction bases not matched to a gene: 6. Germline loops: CDR1 LGHNA, CDR2 YNFKEQ. CDR3 length: 15 amino acids. The CDR3 spells CASSQLSGGIDTQYF. In DNA form, the CDR3 reads TGTGCCAGCAGCCAATTAAGCGGGGGAATAGATACGCAGTATTTT.

This clonotype was seen a handful of times. This rearrangement joins TRBV9 to TRBJ2-1; D remains ambiguous. Germline lookup yields CDR1 SGDLS and CDR2 YYNGEE. V lost 0 bases, J lost 7 bases, and 17 bases lay in between. The CDR3 consists of 16 residues. CDR3: CASSVAGSSWANEQFF. As DNA, the CDR3 is TGTGCCAGCAGCGTAGCGGGCTCGTCCTGGGCAAATGAGCAGTTCTTC. The whole variable domain, filled in from reference TRBV9 and TRBJ2-1, reads DSGVTQTPKHLITATGQRVTLRCSPRSGDLSVYWYQQSLDQGLQFLIQYYNGEERAKGNILERFSAQQFPDLHSELNLSSLELGDSALYFCASSVAGSSWANEQFFGPGTRLTVL.

This clonotype was detected a few times. The CDR3 bases are TGTGCCAGCAGCGTAATGGGGCCGAACACTGAAGCTTTCTTT. Amino acids: CASSVMGPNTEAFF. The V gene is TRBV9, the J gene TRBJ1-1; the D gene is possibly TRBD1 (5 bases). V gave up 1 base and J gave up 1 base, with 8 bases separating them. Per germline, CDR1 SGDLS and CDR2 YYNGEE. CDR3 length equals 14 residues.

In this sample, this clonotype turned up a few times. This chain connects TRBV12-3 or TRBV12-4 to TRBJ1-1, with unresolved D. With 2 bases removed from V and 0 bases from J, the gap between germline ends came to 10 bases. There are 15 residues in the CDR3. Here the CDR3 reads CASSLRGSLNTEAFF. The DNA of the CDR3 is TGTGCCAGCAGTTTACGGGGTTCCCTGAACACTGAAGCTTTCTTT.

In its sample, this clonotype was seen many times. The chain recombines TRBV20-1 with TRBJ1-1, with D possibly matching TRBD1 (5 bases). The V gene lost 3 bases and the J gene lost 4 bases, with 15 bases spanning the gap. Germline lookup yields CDR1 DFQATT and CDR2 SNEGSKA (reference sequence). The CDR3 sequence is 14 residues long. This CDR3 is CSASRGPGSTEAFF. DNA of the CDR3: TGCAGTGCTAGTAGGGGTCCTGGGAGCACTGAAGCTTTCTTT.

This clonotype was counted at least ten times. The V call is TRBV27, the J call TRBJ2-3, with TRBD2 identical over 12 bases. Trimming removed 4 bases from V and 1 base from J; junction bases left unmatched: 3. The length of the CDR3 is 16 residues. Germline CDR1 MNHEY, CDR2 SMNVEV (reference sequence). CDR3 DNA: TGTGCCAGCAGTTCCCGACTAGCGGGGGGCACAGATACGCAGTATTTT. Its protein is CASSSRLAGGTDTQYF.

This clonotype was observed at least ten times. V is TRBV21-1 and J is TRBJ2-2; no DNA check was done on the table's D call, TRBD2. TRBV21-1 is termed a pseudogene. CDR3 size: 15 residues. This CDR3 is CAGGRWGEDTGELFF. CDR3 in DNA: TGTGCCGGAGGGCGATGGGGGGAGGACACCGGGGAGCTGTTTTTT.

This chain links TRBV29-1 with TRBJ1-5; perhaps TRBD1 as D (5 bases). Germline CDR1 reads SQVTM; CDR2 reads ANQGSEA. The CDR3 totals 13 residues. The V and J ends lost 4 bases and 4 bases respectively, with 11 bases between them. This CDR3 is CSVGVGVNQPQHF. CDR3 DNA: TGCAGCGTTGGGGTAGGGGTGAATCAGCCCCAGCATTTT.

Comments on this clonotype: A much larger clone differs by one base, so this may be a read error. The genes are TRBV10-3 and TRBJ1-5, with 8 bases fitting TRBD1. Germline values: CDR1 ENHRY, CDR2 SYGVKD. The CDR3 spans 17 residues. V gave up 1 base and J gave up 8 bases; unmatched junction bases: 13. The CDR3 sequence is CAISEFGRGHQGEPQHF. The DNA of the CDR3 is TGTGCCATCAGTGAGTTCGGCAGGGGGCACCAGGGAGAGCCCCAGCATTTT.

This clonotype was counted at least ten times. This chain uses TRBV12-3 or TRBV12-4 with TRBJ2-7, with D perhaps being TRBD1 or TRBD2 (5 bases each). The CDR3 runs to 14 residues. Trimming removed 5 bases at V and 0 bases at J, with 11 bases between. CDR3 nucleotide sequence: TGTGCCAGCAGTCGAGGGACCAGCTCCTACGAGCAGTACTTC. As protein: CASSRGTSSYEQYF.

This clonotype was picked up many times. The chain carries TRBV10-3 and TRBJ1-2, with TRBD1 matching 8 bases. CDR1 ENHRY and CDR2 SYGVKD come from the germline V gene. CDR3 length: 11 amino acids. J was trimmed by 11 bases and V by 6 bases; bases with no gene match: 5. The CDR3 is CAIREDRGYTF. In nucleotides, the CDR3 is TGTGCCATCAGGGAAGACAGGGGTTACACCTTC.

This clonotype showed up many times. V usage is TRBV12-3 or TRBV12-4 and J usage is TRBJ2-3; 7 bases are a match to TRBD2. J was trimmed by 2 bases and V by 1 base; bases with no gene match: 6. The CDR3 contains 16 residues. The CDR3 DNA reads as TGTGCCAGCAGTTTAGGACAGCGGGGTGACACAGATACGCAGTATTTT. This sequence encodes CASSLGQRGDTDTQYF.

This clonotype was detected only a few times. CDR3 bases: TGTGCCTGGAGTTTGGAAGGGAGTCAGCCCCAGCATTTT. Amino acids: CAWSLEGSQPQHF. V gene TRBV30 combines with J gene TRBJ1-5; the D is unclear. The CDR3 contains 13 residues. The V gene's germline CDR1 is GTSNPN and CDR2 SVGIG (reference sequence). Trimming took off 2 bases at V and 6 bases at J, with 11 bases between the two ends.

This clonotype was detected a few times. The chain has TRBV29-1 and TRBJ1-2, with 7 nucleotides matching TRBD1. Trimming cost V 4 bases and J 6 bases; bases outside gene matches: 11. CDR3 length: 14 amino acids. Germline V gene data show CDR1 as SQVTM and CDR2 as ANQGSEA. The CDR3 DNA reads TGCAGCGTTGGGGACAGCGGGAATACCCATGGCTACACCTTC. Translating gives CSVGDSGNTHGYTF.

There are many counts of this clonotype. CDR3 DNA sequence: TGTGCCAGCTCACCAACTTTAGATACGCAGTATTTT. Protein: CASSPTLDTQYF. The chain uses TRBV18 and TRBJ2-3; no clear D. The CDR3 covers 12 residues. V lost 2 bases to trimming and J lost 5 bases, with 5 bases between them. Germline V gene sequence: CDR1 KGHSH, CDR2 LQKENI.

This clonotype was counted ten times or more. The genes are TRBV20-1 and TRBJ2-5; a weak D match, TRBD1 (6 bases). CDR3 length: 11 amino acids. Trimming took off 8 bases at V and 3 bases at J, with 10 bases between the two ends. CDR1 and CDR2 (germline): DFQATT, SNEGSKA (reference sequence). CDR3 region: CSPTGKETQYF. In DNA, the CDR3 is TGCAGTCCAACAGGGAAAGAGACCCAGTACTTC.